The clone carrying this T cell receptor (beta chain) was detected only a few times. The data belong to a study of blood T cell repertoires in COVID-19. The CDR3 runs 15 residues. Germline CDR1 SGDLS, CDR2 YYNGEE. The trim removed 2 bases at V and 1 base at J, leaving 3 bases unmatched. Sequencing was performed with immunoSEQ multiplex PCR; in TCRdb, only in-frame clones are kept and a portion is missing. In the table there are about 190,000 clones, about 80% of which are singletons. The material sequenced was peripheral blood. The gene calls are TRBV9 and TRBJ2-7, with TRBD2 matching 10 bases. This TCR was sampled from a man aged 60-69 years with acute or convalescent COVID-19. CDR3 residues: CASSVSSGSSYEQYF. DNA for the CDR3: TGTGCCAGCAGCGTTTCTAGCGGGAGTTCCTACGAGCAGTACTTC.